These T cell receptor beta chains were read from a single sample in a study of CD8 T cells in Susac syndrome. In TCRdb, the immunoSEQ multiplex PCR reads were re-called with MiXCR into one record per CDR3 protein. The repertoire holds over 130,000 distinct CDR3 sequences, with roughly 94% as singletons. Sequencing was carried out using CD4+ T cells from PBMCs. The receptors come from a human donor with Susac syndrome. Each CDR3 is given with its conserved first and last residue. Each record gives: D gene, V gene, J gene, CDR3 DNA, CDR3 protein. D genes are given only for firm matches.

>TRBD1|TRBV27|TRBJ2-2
TGTGCCAGCAGTCGGGACAGTCGAGGCACCGGGGAGCTGTTTTTT
CASSRDSRGTGELFF
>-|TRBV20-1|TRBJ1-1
TGCAGTGCCATAAGGGGGTTAGCGGACACTGAAGCTTTCTTT
CSAIRGLADTEAFF
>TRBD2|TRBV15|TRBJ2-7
TGTGCCACCAGCATTGGGACTAGCTCCTACGAGCAGTACTTC
CATSIGTSSYEQYF
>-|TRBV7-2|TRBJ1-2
TGTGCCAGCAGCTTAGAAGGGGGGCGCGGCTATGGCTACACCTTC
CASSLEGGRGYGYTF
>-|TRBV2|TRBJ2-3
TGTGCCAGCGCCATTCCGGGCCTCCGCTATTTT
CASAIPGLRYF
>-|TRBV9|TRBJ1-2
TGTGCCAGCAGCCCAATCAGGGAAGGGGACACGAACTATGGCTACACCTTC
CASSPIREGDTNYGYTF
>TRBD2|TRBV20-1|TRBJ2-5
TGCAGTGCTAGAGATTCGACTAGCGGCCACCAAGAGACCCAGTACTTC
CSARDSTSGHQETQYF
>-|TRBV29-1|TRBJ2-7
TGCAGCGTTGTGGCCGGTTCCTACGAGCAGTACTTC
CSVVAGSYEQYF
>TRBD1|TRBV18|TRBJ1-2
TGTGCCAGCTCACCCGGACAGGGAGACTATGGCTACACCTTC
CASSPGQGDYGYTF
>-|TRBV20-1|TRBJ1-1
TGCAGTGCCACCGGGACACCAAACACTGAAGCTTTCTTT
CSATGTPNTEAFF
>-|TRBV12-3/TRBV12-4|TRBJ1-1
TGTGCCAGCACCCCCGAGGGGGGGAACACTGAAGCTTTCTTT
CASTPEGGNTEAFF
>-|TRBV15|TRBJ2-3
TGTGCCACCAGCAGAGGGACGTCAGATACGCAGTATTTT
CATSRGTSDTQYF
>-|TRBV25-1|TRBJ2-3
TGTGCCAGCAGTGAACCCCAGGGGATGGGAAATACGCAGTATTTT
CASSEPQGMGNTQYF
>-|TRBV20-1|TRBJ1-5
TGCAGTGCCACGAACACCGTAGGAGATCAGCCCCAGCATTTT
CSATNTVGDQPQHF
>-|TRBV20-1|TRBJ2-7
TGCAGTGCTAGGAAGGGGGCGCGGGACTACGAGCAGTACTTC
CSARKGARDYEQYF
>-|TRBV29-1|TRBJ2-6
TGCAGCGTTGACGAGGGGCCCCGGAGAGGGGCCAACGTCCTGACTTTC
CSVDEGPRRGANVLTF
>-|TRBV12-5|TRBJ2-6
TGTGCTAGTGGTTTGGTAGCGGGGACAGCCAACGTCCTGACTTTC
CASGLVAGTANVLTF
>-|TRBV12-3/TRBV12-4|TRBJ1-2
TGTGCCAGCAGTTTATTGTCTAACTATGGCTACACCTTC
CASSLLSNYGYTF
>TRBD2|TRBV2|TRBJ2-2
TGTGCCAGCAGGCTGACTAGCGGAGCCGGGGAGCTGTTTTTT
CASRLTSGAGELFF
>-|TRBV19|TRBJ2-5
TGTGCCAGTAGCCGGACAGATCAAGAGACCCAGTACTTC
CASSRTDQETQYF